This is a list of T cell receptor beta chains from one sample in a study of OX40 agonist ivuxolimab in advanced cancers. TCRdb's copy holds only in-frame clones and misses some; the assay was immunoSEQ multiplex PCR. The sample has about 45,000 clones; approximately 91% are singletons. Sequences were derived from CD4+ or CD8+ T cells sorted from blood, sampled in a trial of the OX40 agonist ivuxolimab. Source of these receptors: an adult with an advanced solid tumor such as melanoma, head and neck, liver or kidney cancer. CDR3s leave out the opening cysteine and the closing phenylalanine or tryptophan. Some rows have no size entry. The others give once, few or many, or a class for an expanded clone.

v_gene,abundance,len,j_gene,CDR3aa
TRBV6-5,-,12,TRBJ2-3,ASSNIQGTDTQY
TRBV18,once,11,TRBJ2-7,ASSPGGNYEQY
TRBV7-9,-,12,TRBJ2-7,ASGRPGQGVEQY
TRBV6-5,-,13,TRBJ1-1,ASSYGGAMNTEAF
TRBV11-1,-,10,TRBJ2-7,ASSSPGVEQY
TRBV4-2,-,14,TRBJ2-7,ASSQEASGTSYEQY
TRBV7-2,medium-sized,11,TRBJ1-1,ASSLVGVTEAF
TRBV28,-,11,TRBJ2-7,ASSLGQGDEQY
TRBV6-5,-,12,TRBJ2-7,ASSWGGGGYEQY
TRBV5-8,-,13,TRBJ2-2,ASAWDQALSGELF
TRBV7-6,-,11,TRBJ1-1,ASSLGQNTEAF
TRBV6-5,-,10,TRBJ2-7,ASSPGQSEQY
TRBV2,-,12,TRBJ2-7,ASIPTGFSYEQY
TRBV2,few,10,TRBJ1-1,ASSERVTEAF
TRBV14,few,11,TRBJ1-2,ASSQTRNYGYT
TRBV13,-,12,TRBJ2-5,ASSWLQTQETQY
TRBV4-1,-,16,TRBJ2-1,ASSQEAPGTHPYNEQF
TRBV19,-,12,TRBJ2-7,ASTVSDGTYEQY
TRBV4-1,-,13,TRBJ1-5,ASSQAWGGSQPQH
TRBV14,-,13,TRBJ2-2,ASSQADTITGELF
TRBV14,-,14,TRBJ2-1,ASSLLAGTSYNEQF
TRBV28,once,12,TRBJ1-5,ASCLMGLNQPQH
TRBV5-5,-,13,TRBJ1-1,ASSFGARADTEAF
TRBV5-6,-,14,TRBJ2-7,ASSLAQRDISYEQY
TRBV12-2,-,13,TRBJ1-4,ASRLSGGTDEKLF
TRBV5-1,-,13,TRBJ1-5,ASSTGTESNQPQH
TRBV1,-,12,TRBJ2-3,TSSPATSADTQY
TRBV28,-,13,TRBJ1-6,ASSLYRGMESPLH
TRBV27,-,11,TRBJ1-1,ASSPGQATEAF
TRBV11-2,-,13,TRBJ2-3,ASSLVTDSADTQY
TRBV6-1,-,12,TRBJ2-4,ASSEGTGQNIQY
TRBV15,-,16,TRBJ2-7,ATSRGGSVATSSYEQY
TRBV6-1,-,12,TRBJ1-1,ASSETGTGYEAF
TRBV18,-,16,TRBJ1-2,ASSPRTKERMSDYGYT
TRBV7-3,-,14,TRBJ2-3,ASSPTPRRGTDTQY
TRBV5-6,once,13,TRBJ2-7,ASSPGQANSYEQY
TRBV6-5,-,12,TRBJ1-2,ASSPLGGYGGYT
TRBV2,-,10,TRBJ2-7,ASSDELYEQY
TRBV6-1,-,14,TRBJ2-5,ASSAPGTGLQETQY
TRBV9,-,12,TRBJ2-3,ASSVLGFTDTQY
TRBV9,-,13,TRBJ2-3,ASSVEGLSTDTQY
TRBV2,-,15,TRBJ1-1,ASSEALLSRTRMRAF
TRBV10-1,few,10,TRBJ2-3,ASRVSTDTQY
TRBV19,-,12,TRBJ1-5,ASSIWGYEQPQH
TRBV11-2,-,13,TRBJ1-1,ASSLGEGALTEAF
TRBV7-8,-,11,TRBJ2-3,ASIRRDTDTQY
TRBV11-2,-,12,TRBJ1-1,ASSLGAPGPEAF
TRBV28,-,12,TRBJ2-3,ASSSGSSRYTQY
TRBV6-5,-,11,TRBJ2-7,ASRGTDSYEQY
TRBV9,-,12,TRBJ2-7,ASSPGVGLYEQY
TRBV29-1,-,13,TRBJ1-3,SVEGPSRSGNTIY